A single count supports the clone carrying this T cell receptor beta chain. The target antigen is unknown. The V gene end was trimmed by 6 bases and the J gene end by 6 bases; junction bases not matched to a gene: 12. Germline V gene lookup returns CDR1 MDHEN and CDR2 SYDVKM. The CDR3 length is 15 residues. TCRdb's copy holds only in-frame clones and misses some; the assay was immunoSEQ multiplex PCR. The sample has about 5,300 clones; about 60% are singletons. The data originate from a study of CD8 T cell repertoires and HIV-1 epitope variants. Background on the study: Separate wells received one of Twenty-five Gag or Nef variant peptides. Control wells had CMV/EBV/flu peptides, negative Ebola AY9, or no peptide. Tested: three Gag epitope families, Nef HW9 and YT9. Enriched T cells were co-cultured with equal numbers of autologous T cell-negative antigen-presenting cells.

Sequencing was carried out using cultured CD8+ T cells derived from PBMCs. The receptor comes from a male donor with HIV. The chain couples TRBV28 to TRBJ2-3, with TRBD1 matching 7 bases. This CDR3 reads CASRLLLDRADTQYF. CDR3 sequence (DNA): TGTGCCAGCAGGCTCCTCCTTGACAGGGCGGATACGCAGTATTTT.